Listed here is a single T cell receptor beta chain. No antigen is known for it. Several immunoSEQ 96-well plates shared each subset's DNA, each plate a replicate. In the sorted-subset replicate PCRs, around 220 ng DNA, 25,000 to 30,000 T cell genomes, was used. Some clones are missing from TCRdb's copy, which holds only in-frame ones; the method was immunoSEQ multiplex PCR. The table records over a million clones, roughly 96% of them present only once. CDR1 and CDR2 from the germline V gene are SNHLY and FYNNEI. Between the trimmed V and J ends, which lost 7 bases and 1 base, there was a span of 14 bases. This CDR3 is 15 amino acids long. The data originate from a study of shared clonotypes between healthy human individuals. About the research overall: Per donor, CD8 memory used one plate, CD8 naive used two, CD4 memory used three and CD4 naive used three. Study conclusions and caveats: Sequencing depth was expected to influence donor clonotype sharing.

The TCR sequence derives from a man aged 30-40 years in good health. The rearrangement uses TRBV2 and TRBJ1-5; D is unresolved. The sample taken for sequencing was naive CD4+ T cells sorted from blood. Regarding subset: CD45RA+ positively selected. The CDR3 DNA is TGTGCCAGCACCCCCAGAAGTCCCAGCAATCAGCCCCAGCATTTT. It yields the protein CASTPRSPSNQPQHF.